A selection of T cell receptor beta chains follows, all from one sample in a study of blood T cell repertoires in COVID-19. TCRdb keeps only in-frame clones here, not all; method: immunoSEQ multiplex PCR. The sample lists some 100,000 clones, over 70% occurring once. Sequencing was performed on peripheral blood. All receptors derive from a man aged 55 to 69 with acute or convalescent COVID-19. The CDR3 runs from the conserved cysteine through the conserved F or W. The D gene is left open where the match is weak. Rows may omit the clone size; those that give it use once, few, many or a size class.

j_gene | abundance | d_gene | v_gene | CDR3nt | CDR3aa
TRBJ2-5 | NA | NA | TRBV7-2 | TGTGCCAGCAGCCCCAGCCGGGACTGGGAGACCCAGTACTTC | CASSPSRDWETQYF
TRBJ1-2 | NA | TRBD1 | TRBV19 | TGTGCCAGTAGCCCAAGCCCCGGACAGGGGGCGGCGTATGGCTACACCTTC | CASSPSPGQGAAYGYTF
TRBJ1-1 | NA | NA | TRBV5-1 | TGCGCCAGCAGCTTGGGGGCCGACATCCAAGCTTTCTTT | CASSLGADIQAFF
TRBJ2-5 | many | NA | TRBV2 | TGTGCCAGCAGCGCCAGACAGGCCGAGACCCAGTACTTC | CASSARQAETQYF
TRBJ1-1 | once | NA | TRBV5-1 | TGCGCCAGCAGCTTGGCTGGGGACACGGGGTTGTTTGCTTTCTTT | CASSLAGDTGLFAFF
TRBJ1-2 | NA | NA | TRBV11-2 | TGTGCCAGCAGCTTAACCTTTGGACAGTCCGCGGACTACTATGGCTACACCTTC | CASSLTFGQSADYYGYTF
TRBJ2-7 | NA | TRBD1 | TRBV9 | TGTGCCAGCAGCCCAACCGGGACAGTCTCCTACGAGCAGTACTTC | CASSPTGTVSYEQYF
TRBJ1-4 | NA | NA | TRBV7-2 | TGTGCCAGCAGCTTCCGACTTGCCCCTAATGAAAAACTGTTTTTT | CASSFRLAPNEKLFF
TRBJ2-5 | NA | TRBD1 | TRBV2 | TGTGCCAGCGGAGGACAGGGTGAGACCCAGTACTTC | CASGGQGETQYF
TRBJ1-4 | NA | TRBD1 | TRBV9 | TGTGCCAGCAGCGTAGGGGCAGGGGGAGTGATAGTTGAAAAACTGTTTTTT | CASSVGAGGVIVEKLFF
TRBJ1-6 | NA | NA | TRBV5-6 | TGTGCCAGCAGCTTGGTGGCACGATATAATTCACCCCTCCACTTT | CASSLVARYNSPLHF
TRBJ2-1 | NA | TRBD2 | TRBV18 | TGTGCCAGCTCACCCGGACTAGCGATCTCCTACAATGAGCAGTTCTTC | CASSPGLAISYNEQFF
TRBJ2-6 | NA | TRBD1 | TRBV9 | TGTGCCAGCAGCGTAGCCGGACAGGGTGGACGTTTGTCTGGGGCCAACGTCCTGACTTTC | CASSVAGQGGRLSGANVLTF
TRBJ2-7 | NA | TRBD1 | TRBV2 | TGTGCCAGCAGTGTAGAGGGGGCAGAAAGGAGCGAGCAGTACTTC | CASSVEGAERSEQYF
TRBJ2-2 | NA | NA | TRBV5-6 | TGTGCCAGCAGCTTGGCGGACACCGGGGAGCTGTTTTTT | CASSLADTGELFF
TRBJ1-2 | NA | TRBD1 | TRBV2 | TGTGCCAGCAGCCCCGAGACAGGGTATGGCTACACCTTC | CASSPETGYGYTF
TRBJ1-2 | NA | NA | TRBV28 | TGTGCCAGCAGTTTATCCCTCCAGGGCGACTATGGCTACACCTTC | CASSLSLQGDYGYTF
TRBJ2-7 | NA | TRBD1 | TRBV7-2 | TGTGCCAGCAGCTTAGAGACAGGGGGAGAGCAGTACTTC | CASSLETGGEQYF
TRBJ1-4 | NA | NA | TRBV2 | TGTGCCAGCAGGTACAGGGCGGCTAATGAAAAACTGTTTTTT | CASRYRAANEKLFF
TRBJ1-5 | NA | TRBD1 | TRBV7-2 | TGTGCCAGCAGCCCCAGGGGGCGCGGGGATCAGCCCCAGCATTTT | CASSPRGRGDQPQHF
TRBJ1-1 | NA | TRBD1 | TRBV28 | TGTGCCAGCAGTTTATACGAGCCGGGACAGAGGAACACTGAAGCTTTCTTT | CASSLYEPGQRNTEAFF
TRBJ2-1 | NA | NA | TRBV5-6 | TGTGCCAGCAGCTTTCGGGGGAAACACTACAATGAGCAGTTCTTC | CASSFRGKHYNEQFF
TRBJ1-1 | NA | TRBD1 | TRBV6-5 | TGTGCCAGCATTGGACAGGGGACGAACACTGAAGCTTTCTTT | CASIGQGTNTEAFF
TRBJ1-5 | once | NA | TRBV12-3/TRBV12-4 | TGTGCCAGCAGTTTATCTGAGGATCAGCCCCAGCATTTT | CASSLSEDQPQHF
TRBJ1-1 | NA | NA | TRBV19 | TGTGCCAGTAGTTTATCGGGGGTGATGAACACTGAAGCTTTCTTT | CASSLSGVMNTEAFF
TRBJ2-7 | NA | NA | TRBV18 | TGTGCCAGCTCCCCGGACATTTCCTACGAGCAGTACTTC | CASSPDISYEQYF
TRBJ1-2 | NA | TRBD1 | TRBV29-1 | TGCAGCGTCGACGGCCGACAGGGAATTCGTTATGGCTACACCTTC | CSVDGRQGIRYGYTF
TRBJ2-3 | NA | NA | TRBV7-2 | TGTGCCAGCAGCTTAGTGGTTCTAAGCACAGATACGCAGTATTTT | CASSLVVLSTDTQYF
TRBJ2-1 | NA | TRBD2 | TRBV7-3 | TGTGCCAGCAGCTTAAATGGCGTAGCGGGAGCGATATACAATGAGCAGTTCTTC | CASSLNGVAGAIYNEQFF
TRBJ1-1 | NA | NA | TRBV18 | TGTGCCAGCTCACCCATTGCGGGCACTGAAGCTTTCTTT | CASSPIAGTEAFF
TRBJ1-4 | NA | NA | TRBV6-6 | TGTGCCAGCACCTGGGACTTTACCAATGAAAAACTGTTTTTT | CASTWDFTNEKLFF
TRBJ1-5 | once | TRBD1 | TRBV6-2/TRBV6-3 | TGTGCCAGCAGTAGGCCCGGGACAGGGGGCGGGCAGCCCCAGCATTTT | CASSRPGTGGGQPQHF
TRBJ1-3 | NA | TRBD1 | TRBV18 | TGTGCCAGCTCACAAACGAAGGGGGCTATAACCGGAAACACCATATATTTT | CASSQTKGAITGNTIYF
TRBJ1-4 | few | TRBD1 | TRBV5-1 | TGCGCCAGCAGCTTCCAACCGGTCGGACAGGGGGTTTTTAATGAAAAACTGTTTTTT | CASSFQPVGQGVFNEKLFF
TRBJ2-2 | NA | NA | TRBV5-1 | TGCGCCAGCAGCTTGCAGGGTAGTGGCGGGGAGCTGTTTTTT | CASSLQGSGGELFF
TRBJ2-7 | NA | TRBD1 | TRBV28 | TGTGCCAGCAGTCCCGCCGACAGGGGCTACGAGCAGTACTTC | CASSPADRGYEQYF
TRBJ2-1 | NA | NA | TRBV5-6 | TGTGCCAGCCATGGACTGTTCTACAATGAGCAGTTCTTC | CASHGLFYNEQFF
TRBJ2-3 | once | TRBD2 | TRBV10-3 | TGTGCCAGCAGACTAGCTCGAGACACAGATACGCAGTATTTT | CASRLARDTDTQYF
TRBJ2-1 | NA | NA | TRBV3-1/TRBV3-2 | TGTGCCAGCAGCCAAACCCCCACTAGAAACAATGAGCAGTTCTTC | CASSQTPTRNNEQFF
TRBJ1-2 | NA | TRBD1 | TRBV19 | TGTGCCAGTAGTAGACAGGGCTATGGCTACACCTTC | CASSRQGYGYTF
TRBJ2-5 | NA | TRBD1 | TRBV19 | TGTGCCAGTAGTGTTGGGACAGTAATGCAAGAGACCCAGTACTTC | CASSVGTVMQETQYF
TRBJ1-3 | NA | NA | TRBV6-5 | TGTACCAGCAGCTCCACGTGGGCAAGCGGAAACACCATATATTTT | CTSSSTWASGNTIYF
TRBJ2-1 | NA | TRBD2 | TRBV11-2 | TGTGCCAGCAGCTTATCAGCCGGGACTAGCGGGAGGGGTAATGAGCAGTTCTTC | CASSLSAGTSGRGNEQFF
TRBJ2-4 | NA | NA | TRBV7-2 | TGTGCCAGCAGCTTAGGACTTCGGGTTCAGTACTTC | CASSLGLRVQYF
TRBJ2-3 | NA | TRBD2 | TRBV28 | TGTGCCAGCAGTTTCTATGAGCGGGAGGGTATAGATACGCAGTATTTT | CASSFYEREGIDTQYF